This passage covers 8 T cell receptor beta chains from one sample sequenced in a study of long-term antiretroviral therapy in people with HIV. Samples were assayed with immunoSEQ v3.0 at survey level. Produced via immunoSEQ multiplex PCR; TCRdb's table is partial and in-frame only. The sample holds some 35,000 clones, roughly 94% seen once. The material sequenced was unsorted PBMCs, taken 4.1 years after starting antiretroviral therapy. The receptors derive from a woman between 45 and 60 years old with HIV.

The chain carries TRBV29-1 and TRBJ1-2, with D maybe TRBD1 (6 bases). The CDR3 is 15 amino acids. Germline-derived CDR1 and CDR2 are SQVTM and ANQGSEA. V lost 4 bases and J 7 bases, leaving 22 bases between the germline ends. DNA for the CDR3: TGCAGCGTTGGTTTGTATGGACAGTCGGGTCGTGGCTACACCTTC. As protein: CSVGLYGQSGRGYTF.

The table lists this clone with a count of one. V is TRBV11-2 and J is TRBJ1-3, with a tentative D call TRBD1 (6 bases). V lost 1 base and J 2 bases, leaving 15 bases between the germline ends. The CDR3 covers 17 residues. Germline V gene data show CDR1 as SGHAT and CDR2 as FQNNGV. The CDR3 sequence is CASSLVGRAGAGNTIYF. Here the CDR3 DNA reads TGTGCCAGCAGCTTAGTGGGCCGGGCAGGGGCTGGAAACACCATATATTTT.

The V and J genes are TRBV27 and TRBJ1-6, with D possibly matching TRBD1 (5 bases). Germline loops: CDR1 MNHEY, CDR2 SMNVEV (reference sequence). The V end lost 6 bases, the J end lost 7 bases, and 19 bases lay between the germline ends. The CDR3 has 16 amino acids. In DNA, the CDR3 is TGTGCCAGCAGCCCACGGACATTAGGGCGGAATTCACCCCTCCACTTT. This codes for CASSPRTLGRNSPLHF.

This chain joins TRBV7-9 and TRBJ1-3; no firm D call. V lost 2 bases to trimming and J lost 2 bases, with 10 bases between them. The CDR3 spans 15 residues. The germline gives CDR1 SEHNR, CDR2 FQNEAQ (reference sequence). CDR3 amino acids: CASSLFGETGNTIYF. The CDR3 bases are TGTGCCAGCAGCTTATTTGGTGAAACTGGAAACACCATATATTTT.

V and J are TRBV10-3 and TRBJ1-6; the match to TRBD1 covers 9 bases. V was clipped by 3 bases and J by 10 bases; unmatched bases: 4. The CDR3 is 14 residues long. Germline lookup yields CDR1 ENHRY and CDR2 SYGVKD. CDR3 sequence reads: CAISERQGDSPLHF. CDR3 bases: TGTGCCATCAGTGAAAGACAGGGGGACTCACCCCTCCACTTT.

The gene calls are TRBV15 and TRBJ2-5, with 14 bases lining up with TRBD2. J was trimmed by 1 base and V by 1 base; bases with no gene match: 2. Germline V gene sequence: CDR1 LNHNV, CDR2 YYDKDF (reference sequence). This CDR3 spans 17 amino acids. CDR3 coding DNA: TGTGCCACCAGCAGAGGGACTAGCGGGGGGTCCCAAGAGACCCAGTACTTC. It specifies CATSRGTSGGSQETQYF.

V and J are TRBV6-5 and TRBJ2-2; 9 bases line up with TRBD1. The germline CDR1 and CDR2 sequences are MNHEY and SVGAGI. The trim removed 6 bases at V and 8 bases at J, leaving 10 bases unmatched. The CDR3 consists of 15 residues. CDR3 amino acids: CASSRDRDFAGELFF. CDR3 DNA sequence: TGTGCCAGCAGCCGGGACAGGGATTTTGCGGGGGAGCTGTTTTTT.

DNA of the CDR3: TGTGCCAGCAGCTTGGAAGGGGCCGGGCGCTTCACTGAAGCTTTCTTT. Its protein is CASSLEGAGRFTEAFF. This chain links TRBV5-5 with TRBJ1-1; a weak D match, TRBD1 (5 bases). The CDR3 spans 16 residues. Trimming removed 0 bases at V and 4 bases at J, with 16 bases between. The germline V gene encodes CDR1 SGHKS and CDR2 YYEKEE (reference sequence). Looking up the rest from reference TRBV5-5 and TRBJ1-1 gives the full variable domain: DAGVTQSPTHLIKTRGQQVTLRCSPISGHKSVSWYQQVLGQGPQFIFQYYEKEERGRGNFPDRFSARQFPNYSSELNVNALLLGDSALYLCASSLEGAGRFTEAFFGQGTRLTVV.